The 14 T cell receptor beta chains reported below all come from one sample, sequenced in a study of OX40 agonist ivuxolimab in advanced cancers. Method: immunoSEQ multiplex PCR; TCRdb's copy keeps in-frame clones and lacks some. This sample has approximately 58,000 clones; 75% to 90% occur once, and the top ten carry about 0.76%. The sample consisted of CD4+ or CD8+ T cells sorted from blood, taken in a trial of the OX40 agonist ivuxolimab. The origin of the receptors is an adult with an advanced solid tumor such as melanoma, head and neck, liver or kidney cancer.

The rearrangement links TRBV10-3 to TRBJ2-5; 9 bases are shared with TRBD1. Germline V CDR1 and CDR2: ENHRY, SYGVKD. After removal of 5 bases from V and 4 bases from J, the junction contained 11 bases not matched to a gene. The CDR3 covers 16 residues. This CDR3 is CAISLRDRAAIETQYF. The CDR3 nucleotides read TGTGCCATCAGTCTAAGGGACAGGGCCGCAATAGAGACCCAGTACTTC.

This chain uses TRBV27 with TRBJ2-5; 9 nucleotides match TRBD2. Germline V gives CDR1 MNHEY, CDR2 SMNVEV (reference sequence). Trimming took 5 bases from V and 5 from J; bases not matched to a gene: 15. This CDR3 spans 17 amino acids. CDR3: CASSPSEGSGSPETQYF. Here the CDR3 DNA reads TGTGCCAGCAGTCCCTCCGAGGGTAGCGGGAGTCCGGAGACCCAGTACTTC.

V and J are TRBV19 and TRBJ2-1; D possibly matches TRBD1 or TRBD2 (6 bases each). V lost 1 base, J lost 11 bases, and 21 bases lay in between. The CDR3 is made up of 16 amino acids. Germline CDR1 is LNHDA and CDR2 is SQIVND (reference sequence). The CDR3 region is CASSIVGGESGTKQFF. CDR3 DNA: TGTGCCAGTAGTATAGTCGGGGGCGAGTCGGGAACGAAGCAGTTCTTC.

This CDR3 reads CASSLGRQEKLFF. The CDR3 DNA sequence: TGCGCCAGCAGCCTGGGGAGGCAGGAAAAACTGTTTTTT. The chain carries TRBV4-1 and TRBJ1-4; unclear D gene. The CDR3 length is 13 residues. The germline V gene encodes CDR1 MGHRA and CDR2 YSYEKL. Trimming cost V 4 bases and J 8 bases, with 11 bases left between them.

CDR3 in DNA: TGTGCCAGCAGCACTCTGACAGGGTATGCTGAAGCTTTCTTT. Translated, it gives CASSTLTGYAEAFF. The chain recombines TRBV13 with TRBJ1-1; 7 positions match TRBD1. With 5 bases clipped from V and 6 bases from J, the junction kept 9 bases outside the gene matches. The CDR3 consists of 14 residues. The V gene's germline CDR1 is PRHDT and CDR2 FYEKMQ (reference sequence). The variable domain in full, completed from reference TRBV13 and TRBJ1-1, reads AAGVIQSPRHLIKEKRETATLKCYPIPRHDTVYWYQQGPGQDPQFLISFYEKMQSDKGSIPDRFSAQQFSDYHSELNMSSLELGDSALYFCASSTLTGYAEAFFGQGTRLTVV.

The chain combines TRBV7-2 with TRBJ1-1; D is perhaps TRBD1 (5 bases). Germline-derived CDR1 and CDR2 are SGHTA and FQGNSA. The CDR3 contains 13 residues. Between the trimmed V and J ends, which lost 5 bases and 1 base, there was a span of 8 bases. CDR3 bases: TGTGCCAGCAGCAGGGACCCGAACACTGAAGCTTTCTTT. Its translation: CASSRDPNTEAFF.

This chain uses TRBV6-4 with TRBJ1-5; no clear D. Germline V gene lookup returns CDR1 MRHNA and CDR2 SNTAGT. V lost 3 bases and J 4 bases, leaving 7 bases between the germline ends. The CDR3 is 13 residues long. The CDR3 loop is CASSEQTNQPQHF. The CDR3 DNA reads TGTGCCAGCAGTGAACAGACGAATCAGCCCCAGCATTTT.

The chain couples TRBV19 to TRBJ2-1; D perhaps matches TRBD1 (6 bases). CDR1 and CDR2 from the germline V gene are LNHDA and SQIVND (reference sequence). V was cut by 7 bases and J by 3 bases, with 16 bases left in between. The CDR3 consists of 15 residues. In DNA form, the CDR3 reads TGTGCCAGTACTTCCGGGACACCCATCTACAATGAGCAGTTCTTC. This translates into CASTSGTPIYNEQFF.

V is TRBV16 and J is TRBJ1-3; 7 nucleotides line up with TRBD1. From germline, CDR1 is KGHSY and CDR2 FQNENV. CDR3 length equals 16 residues. V dropped 4 bases and J dropped 2; count of bases not matched to a gene: 8. CDR3: CASSLTPGTAGNTIYF. CDR3 nucleotides: TGTGCCAGCAGCCTAACACCCGGGACAGCTGGAAACACCATATATTTT.

The V call is TRBV7-3, the J call TRBJ2-1, with 7 bases that match TRBD1. The CDR3 totals 15 residues. CDR1 and CDR2 (germline): SGHTA, FQGTGA. After removal of 4 bases from V and 9 bases from J, the junction contained 12 bases not matched to a gene. The CDR3 is CASSSGTAIPAEQFF. The CDR3 DNA follows: TGTGCCAGCAGCTCCGGGACAGCCATACCGGCTGAGCAGTTCTTC.

CDR3 nucleotides: TGTGCCAGCATCCCTGGGGCGGGAGCTAGCTACGAGCAGTACTTC. Protein: CASIPGAGASYEQYF. The chain couples TRBV2 to TRBJ2-7, with TRBD2 matching 7 bases. Germline V lookup: CDR1 SNHLY, CDR2 FYNNEI. V shed 7 bases and J 3 bases; nucleotides not matched to a gene: 12. The CDR3 is 15 amino acids.

The rearrangement uses TRBV19 and TRBJ2-2; D may match TRBD1 or TRBD2 (5 bases each). The CDR3 loop spans 15 amino acids. The germline V gene has CDR1 LNHDA and CDR2 SQIVND (reference sequence). The V gene lost 5 bases and the J gene lost 4 bases, with 14 bases spanning the gap. Here the CDR3 DNA reads TGTGCCAGTAGTGCGCGTGGGGGTCCCACCGGGGAGCTGTTTTTT. Protein sequence: CASSARGGPTGELFF.

The chain couples TRBV19 to TRBJ2-1; D is ambiguous. The V end was cut by 3 bases, the J end by 0 bases, with 6 bases between. CDR3 length equals 14 residues. From germline, CDR1 is LNHDA and CDR2 SQIVND (reference sequence). CDR3 amino acids: CASSIVSSYNEQFF. CDR3 nucleotides: TGTGCCAGTAGTATTGTGAGCTCCTACAATGAGCAGTTCTTC.

The CDR3 DNA is TGTGCCAGCAGTTTAATGGCGCAGAGAAGAACTTGGAAAGCTTTCTTT. Translation: CASSLMAQRRTWKAFF. The V and J genes are TRBV28 and TRBJ1-1; D is undetermined. V lost 2 bases to trimming and J lost 9 bases, with 22 bases between them. This CDR3 is built from 16 residues. Germline CDR1 is MDHEN and CDR2 is SYDVKM.